This T cell receptor beta chain emerged from a study of T cell repertoires in cytomegalovirus infection. Details on this clonotype: Antigen: not known.

CDR3 length equals 15 residues. V lost 6 bases and J lost 1, with 15 bases in between. Per the germline V gene, CDR1 is MNHNS and CDR2 is SASEGT. A single record per CDR3 protein comes from TCRdb applying MiXCR to the reads. The sample has hundreds of thousands of distinct CDR3 sequences; 30% to 35% are singletons. This sequence was found in a human donor in good health (CMV status not recorded). Some clones in this sample may be carry-over from other donors' samples. V is TRBV6-1 and J is TRBJ1-1; D gene ambiguous. The sequencing used cultured PBMCs, collected from culture after CMV antigen stimulation. The CDR3 DNA reads TGTGCCAGCAGCCTTAACCTGGACGGGAACACTGAAGCTTTCTTT. The encoded protein is CASSLNLDGNTEAFF.